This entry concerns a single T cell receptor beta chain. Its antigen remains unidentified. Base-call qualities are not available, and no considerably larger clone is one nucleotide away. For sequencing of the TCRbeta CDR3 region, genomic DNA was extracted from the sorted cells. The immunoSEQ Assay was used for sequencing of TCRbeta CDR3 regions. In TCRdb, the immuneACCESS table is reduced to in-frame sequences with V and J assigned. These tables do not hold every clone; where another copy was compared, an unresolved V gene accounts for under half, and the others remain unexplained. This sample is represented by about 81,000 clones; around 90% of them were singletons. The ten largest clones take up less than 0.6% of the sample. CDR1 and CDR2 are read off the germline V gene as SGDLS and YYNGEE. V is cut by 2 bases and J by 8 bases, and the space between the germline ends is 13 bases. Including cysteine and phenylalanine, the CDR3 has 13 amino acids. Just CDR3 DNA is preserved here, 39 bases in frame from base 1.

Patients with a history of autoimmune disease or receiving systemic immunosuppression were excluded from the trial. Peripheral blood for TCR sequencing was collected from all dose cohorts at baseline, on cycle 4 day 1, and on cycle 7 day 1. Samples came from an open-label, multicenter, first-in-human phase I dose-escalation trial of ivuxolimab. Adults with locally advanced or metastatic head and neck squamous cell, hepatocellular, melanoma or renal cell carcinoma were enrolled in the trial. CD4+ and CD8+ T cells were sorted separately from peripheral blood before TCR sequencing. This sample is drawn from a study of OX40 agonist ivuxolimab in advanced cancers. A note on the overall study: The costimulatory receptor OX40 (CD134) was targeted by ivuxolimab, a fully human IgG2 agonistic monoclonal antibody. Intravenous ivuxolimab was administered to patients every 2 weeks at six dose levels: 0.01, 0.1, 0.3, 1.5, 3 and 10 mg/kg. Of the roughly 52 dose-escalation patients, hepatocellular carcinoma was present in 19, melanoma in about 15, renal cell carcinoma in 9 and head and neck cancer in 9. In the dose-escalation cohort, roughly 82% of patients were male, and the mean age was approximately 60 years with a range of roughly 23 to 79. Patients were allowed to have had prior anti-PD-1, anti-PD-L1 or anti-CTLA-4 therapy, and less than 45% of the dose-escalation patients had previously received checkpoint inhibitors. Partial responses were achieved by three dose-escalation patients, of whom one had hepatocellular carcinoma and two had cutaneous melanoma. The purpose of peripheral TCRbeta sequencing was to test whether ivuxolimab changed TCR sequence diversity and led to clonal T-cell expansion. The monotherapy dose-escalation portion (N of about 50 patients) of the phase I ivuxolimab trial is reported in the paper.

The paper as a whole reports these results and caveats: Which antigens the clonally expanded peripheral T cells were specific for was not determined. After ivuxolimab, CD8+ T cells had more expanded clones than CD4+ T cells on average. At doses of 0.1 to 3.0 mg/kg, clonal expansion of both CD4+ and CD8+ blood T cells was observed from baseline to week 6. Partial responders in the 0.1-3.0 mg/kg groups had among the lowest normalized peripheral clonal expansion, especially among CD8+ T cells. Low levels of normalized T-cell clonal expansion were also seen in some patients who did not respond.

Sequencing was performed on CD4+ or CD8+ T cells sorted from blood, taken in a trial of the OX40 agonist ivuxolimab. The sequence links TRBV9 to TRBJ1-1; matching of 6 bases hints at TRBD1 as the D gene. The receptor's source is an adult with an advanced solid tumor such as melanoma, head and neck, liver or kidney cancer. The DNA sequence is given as TGTGCCAGCAGCGTGCTTGGGCAGGGGGAAGCTTTCTTT. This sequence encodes CASSVLGQGEAFF.